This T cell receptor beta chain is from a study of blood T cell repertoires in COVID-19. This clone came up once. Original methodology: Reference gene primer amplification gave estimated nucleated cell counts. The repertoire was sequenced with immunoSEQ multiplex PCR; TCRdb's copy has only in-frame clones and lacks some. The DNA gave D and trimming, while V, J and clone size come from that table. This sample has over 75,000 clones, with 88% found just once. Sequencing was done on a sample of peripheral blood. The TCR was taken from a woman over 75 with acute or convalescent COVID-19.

CDR3 sequence (DNA): TGTGCCAGTAGTATACTGGGCAGTCCCTATGGCTACACCTTC. Translation: CASSILGSPYGYTF. The chain links TRBV19 to TRBJ1-2, with unresolved D. This CDR3 spans 14 amino acids. CDR1 and CDR2 from the germline V gene are LNHDA and SQIVND (reference sequence). V lost 2 bases and J 4 bases, leaving 11 bases between the germline ends.